These 30 T cell receptor beta chains originate from one sample sequenced in a study of cytomegalovirus exposure and HLA in healthy donors. Sequencing was performed with immunoSEQ multiplex PCR; in TCRdb, only in-frame clones are kept and a portion is missing. Of about 69,000 clones listed, around 93% are singletons. The sequencing input was PBMCs. Source of these receptors: a woman aged 18-30 years in good health and CMV-seronegative.

The CDR3 loop is CASSQSGGSYNEQFF. In DNA, the CDR3 is TGTGCCAGCTCACAGTCAGGGGGCTCCTACAATGAGCAGTTCTTC. The chain joins TRBV18 to TRBJ2-1, with 7 bases aligning to TRBD1. The CDR3 extends over 15 amino acids. The J segment lost 0 bases and the V segment lost 4 bases, leaving 3 bases of the junction unmatched. Germline-derived CDR1 and CDR2 are KGHSH and LQKENI.

CDR3 sequence: CASSIQGIEAFF. As DNA, the CDR3 is TGTGCCAGCAGCATACAGGGGATTGAAGCTTTCTTT. V and J are TRBV7-9 and TRBJ1-1; 7 nucleotides align to TRBD1. Germline CDR1 SEHNR, CDR2 FQNEAQ (reference sequence). The V and J ends lost 5 bases and 7 bases, in that order; junction bases with no gene match: 4. The CDR3 spans 12 residues.

CDR3: CASTKLGTSGSHSYEQYF. As DNA, the CDR3 is TGTGCCAGCACTAAACTCGGGACTAGCGGGTCCCATTCCTACGAGCAGTACTTC. The chain is built from TRBV7-9 and TRBJ2-7; 12 nucleotides agree with TRBD2. Germline CDR1 reads SEHNR; CDR2 reads FQNEAQ (reference sequence). V trimming: 7 bases; J trimming: 1 base; junction bases outside the gene matches: 14. The length of the CDR3 is 18 residues.

The chain couples TRBV19 to TRBJ1-1, with D possibly TRBD1 on 5 matching bases. V gave up 3 bases and J gave up 5 bases, with 16 bases separating them. The V gene's germline CDR1 is LNHDA and CDR2 SQIVND (reference sequence). This CDR3 contains 15 residues. CDR3 coding DNA: TGTGCCAGTAGTATCCTGCAGGGAGGGGAAACTGAAGCTTTCTTT. Translation gives CASSILQGGETEAFF.

The J gene is TRBJ1-6, the V gene TRBV27; TRBD1 agrees at 8 bases. Germline lookup yields CDR1 MNHEY and CDR2 SMNVEV (reference sequence). Trimming cost V 5 bases and J 6 bases; bases outside gene matches: 9. The CDR3 length is 16 residues. DNA for the CDR3: TGTGCCAGCAGTGCCACCGACAGGGGCCCTAATTCACCCCTCCACTTT. Translation gives CASSATDRGPNSPLHF.

The chain recombines TRBV7-8 with TRBJ2-5; perhaps TRBD1 as D (5 bases). Trimming left V 5 bases short and J 2 bases short, with 18 bases between. This CDR3 comprises 16 residues. Germline CDR1 reads SGHVS; CDR2 reads FQNEAQ. CDR3 region: CASSLLRRGRQETQYF. CDR3 nucleotide sequence: TGTGCCAGCAGCCTACTTCGTAGGGGTAGGCAAGAGACCCAGTACTTC.

This sequence joins TRBV28 and TRBJ2-2; maybe TRBD1 (6 bases). Germline V gives CDR1 MDHEN, CDR2 SYDVKM. The CDR3 totals 15 residues. Deletions cut 2 bases from V and 6 bases from J, with 13 bases between. The CDR3 nucleotides read TGTGCCAGCAGTTTAAGGAGTAGGGGGTCCGGGGAGCTGTTTTTT. This gives the protein CASSLRSRGSGELFF.

This chain uses TRBV6-5 with TRBJ2-5; TRBD1 is a possible D gene (5 bases). Germline V gene lookup returns CDR1 MNHEY and CDR2 SVGAGI. The germline V and J ends were trimmed by 2 bases and 2 bases, with 12 bases remaining between them. CDR3 length: 15 amino acids. The DNA for the CDR3 is TGTGCCAGCAGTTACCGAGGACAAGGGCAAGAGACCCAGTACTTC. This encodes CASSYRGQGQETQYF.

Here the CDR3 DNA reads TGTGCCGCTCTCCGGGGGGGGGCCGACACTGAAGCTTTCTTT. As protein: CAALRGGADTEAFF. The rearrangement joins TRBV10-3 to TRBJ1-1; D may be TRBD1 (6 bases). Trimming removed 11 bases at V and 3 bases at J, with 19 bases between. The CDR3 is 14 residues long. CDR1 and CDR2 (germline): ENHRY, SYGVKD.

The chain couples TRBV5-5 to TRBJ1-5, with D possibly being TRBD1 (6 bases). Looked up from germline, CDR1 is SGHKS and CDR2 is YYEKEE (reference sequence). The V end lost 0 bases, the J end lost 2 bases, and 6 bases lay between the germline ends. The CDR3 loop spans 14 amino acids. CDR3 nucleotides: TGTGCCAGCAGCTTGGACAGGGGCAATCAGCCCCAGCATTTT. It is translated as CASSLDRGNQPQHF.

The chain couples TRBV27 to TRBJ1-5; D uncertain. Germline V gene lookup returns CDR1 MNHEY and CDR2 SMNVEV (reference sequence). V lost 5 bases and J lost 5, with 10 bases in between. The CDR3 has 13 residues. CDR3 protein: CASSVTGDQPQHF. The DNA for the CDR3 is TGTGCCAGCAGTGTGACGGGTGATCAGCCCCAGCATTTT.

The rearrangement uses TRBV7-7 and TRBJ2-2; D remains ambiguous. CDR3 length: 11 residues. Germline V gene data show CDR1 as SSHAT and CDR2 as FNYEAQ (reference sequence). In nucleotides, the CDR3 is TGTGCTAGTGCGCACGGCGGGGAGCTGTTTTTT. It yields the protein CASAHGGELFF.

V gene TRBV7-8 combines with J gene TRBJ2-2; D is unresolved. The CDR3 has 14 residues. Germline CDR1 SGHVS, CDR2 FQNEAQ. V lost 4 bases and J lost 5, with 11 bases in between. This CDR3 is CASSSALETGELFF. The DNA of the CDR3 is TGTGCCAGCAGCTCAGCCCTAGAAACCGGGGAGCTGTTTTTT. Together with reference TRBV7-8 and TRBJ2-2, the CDR3 gives the full variable domain: GAGVSQSPRYKVAKRGQDVALRCDPISGHVSLFWYQQALGQGPEFLTYFQNEAQLDKSGLPSDRFFAERPEGSVSTLKIQRTQQEDSAVYLCASSSALETGELFFGEGSRLTVL.

This clone was observed a single time. V and J are TRBV13 and TRBJ2-7; a weak D match, TRBD1 (7 bases). The V gene's germline CDR1 is PRHDT and CDR2 FYEKMQ (reference sequence). This CDR3 spans 13 amino acids. V lost 2 bases, J lost 6 bases, and 11 bases lay in between. This CDR3 reads CASSLTGEAEQYF. The CDR3 DNA sequence: TGTGCCAGCAGCTTAACAGGGGAGGCCGAGCAGTACTTC.

This clone was recorded at least ten times. This chain connects TRBV9 to TRBJ1-6, with D unclear. Trimming pared 0 bases from V and 7 bases from J, leaving 8 bases between. CDR1 is SGDLS and CDR2 is YYNGEE in the germline V gene. CDR3 length: 14 residues. The CDR3 nucleotides are TGTGCCAGCAGCGTAGTTTCTGAGAATTCACCCCTCCACTTT. Protein: CASSVVSENSPLHF.

The CDR3 loop is CSVETSGMADTQYF. The DNA for the CDR3 is TGCAGCGTTGAGACTAGCGGGATGGCAGATACGCAGTATTTT. The chain recombines TRBV29-1 with TRBJ2-3; TRBD2 matches 11 bases. The germline V gene has CDR1 SQVTM and CDR2 ANQGSEA. Unmatched junction bases numbered 3, after V lost 3 bases and J lost 4 bases. CDR3 length equals 14 residues.

The genes are TRBV6-5 and TRBJ1-5; D remains unclear. The CDR3 has 15 residues. Per germline, CDR1 MNHEY and CDR2 SVGAGI. V was pared by 6 bases and J by 9 bases, with 21 bases between. CDR3 coding DNA: TGTGCCAGCAGCCCCCGGCGCGGGGATTTGTGGCCCCAGCATTTT. It codes for CASSPRRGDLWPQHF.

This rearrangement joins TRBV27 to TRBJ2-1, with 7 positions matching TRBD1. The CDR3 contains 16 residues. Per germline, CDR1 MNHEY and CDR2 SMNVEV (reference sequence). The V and J ends lost 3 bases and 4 bases, in that order; junction bases with no gene match: 9. The CDR3 loop reads CASSLAPGQIYNEQFF. CDR3 nucleotides: TGTGCCAGCAGTTTGGCCCCGGGACAGATTTACAATGAGCAGTTCTTC.

The chain carries TRBV4-1 and TRBJ1-4; TRBD1 matches at 7 bases. The CDR3 length is 17 residues. Trimming took 3 bases from V and 5 from J; bases not matched to a gene: 12. The germline V gene has CDR1 MGHRA and CDR2 YSYEKL. The CDR3 sequence: CASSHDRVVFSNEKLFF. Here the CDR3 DNA reads TGCGCCAGCAGCCACGACAGGGTCGTCTTTAGCAATGAAAAACTGTTTTTT.

The rearrangement joins TRBV4-2 to TRBJ1-2; 9 positions match TRBD1. This CDR3 spans 14 amino acids. CDR1 is LGHNA, CDR2 YNFKEQ, per germline. V dropped 3 bases and J dropped 4; count of bases not matched to a gene: 3. CDR3 nucleotide sequence: TGTGCCAGCAGCCAGGAGGACAGGGGCTATGGCTACACCTTC. Translated: CASSQEDRGYGYTF.

The gene calls are TRBV28 and TRBJ1-4, with D maybe TRBD1 (6 bases). This CDR3 has 15 amino acids. V was shortened by 4 bases and J by 5 bases, with 14 bases between the two germline ends. Germline lookup yields CDR1 MDHEN and CDR2 SYDVKM. The CDR3 DNA sequence: TGTGCCAGCAGTTCAGCCACAGGGATCAATGAAAAACTGTTTTTT. Translating gives CASSSATGINEKLFF.

The rearrangement links TRBV5-3 to TRBJ2-5, with 14 bases aligning to TRBD2. TRBV5-3 is known as an ORF, though its function is uncertain. CDR3 length: 16 amino acids. Trimming took 4 bases from V and 4 from J; bases not matched to a gene: 6. The CDR3 region is CARSRTSGGFGETQYF. CDR3 DNA sequence: TGTGCCAGAAGCCGGACTAGCGGGGGGTTTGGAGAGACCCAGTACTTC.

The chain recombines TRBV5-5 with TRBJ2-3, with TRBD2 matching over 12 bases. Germline-derived CDR1 and CDR2 are SGHKS and YYEKEE (reference sequence). Losses at the gene ends were 0 bases for V and 12 bases for J; bases not matched to a gene: 2. This CDR3 has 13 amino acids. The CDR3 DNA sequence: TGTGCCAGCAGCTTGGGACTAGCGGGGGCACAGTATTTT. This gives the protein CASSLGLAGAQYF.

The rearrangement uses TRBV5-1 and TRBJ1-1, with 8 bases matching TRBD1. From germline, CDR1 is SGHRS and CDR2 YFSETQ. This CDR3 spans 14 amino acids. J gave up 1 base and V 4 bases, and 3 bases lay outside the gene matches. The CDR3 DNA reads as TGCGCCAGCAGCGTAGGACAGGGGAACACTGAAGCTTTCTTT. It specifies CASSVGQGNTEAFF.

Worth noting for this clone: Compared with germline, one end of the junction differs, possibly owing to a read error. The J gene is TRBJ2-5, the V gene TRBV7-7; 7 bases agree with TRBD1. This CDR3 comprises 13 residues. Germline values: CDR1 SSHAT, CDR2 FNYEAQ (reference sequence). The CDR3 reads CASSDRAAETQYF. The CDR3 bases are TGTGCTAGCAGCGACAGGGCGGCAGAGACCCAGTACTTC.

The chain employs TRBV6-1 and TRBJ2-5; possibly TRBD1 for D (6 bases). Deletions cut 8 bases from V and 2 bases from J, with 18 bases between. This CDR3 is built from 15 residues. Germline lookup yields CDR1 MNHNS and CDR2 SASEGT. DNA of the CDR3: TGTGCCAGCCGAACAGGGTTGGGGGTTCAAGAGACCCAGTACTTC. Translating gives CASRTGLGVQETQYF.

This clone was seen once. The chain couples TRBV29-1 to TRBJ2-7; tentatively, D is TRBD1 (5 bases). Trimming shortened V by 5 bases and J by 1 base, and 9 bases separated the two germline ends. Germline V gives CDR1 SQVTM, CDR2 ANQGSEA. This CDR3 has 12 amino acids. The CDR3 coding sequence is TGCAGCGTTAATCAGGGTTCCTACGAGCAGTACTTC. It yields the protein CSVNQGSYEQYF.

This chain connects TRBV9 to TRBJ1-1; TRBD1 might be the D (6 bases). V was shortened by 0 bases and J by 5 bases, with 11 bases between the two germline ends. CDR1 SGDLS and CDR2 YYNGEE come from the germline V gene. This CDR3 is 14 amino acids long. CDR3 loop: CASSVVGGETEAFF. DNA for the CDR3: TGTGCCAGCAGCGTAGTAGGGGGGGAGACTGAAGCTTTCTTT.

The sample holds one count of this clone. V gene TRBV28 combines with J gene TRBJ1-5; no firm D call. The V and J ends lost 4 bases and 4 bases respectively, with 11 bases between them. Germline-derived CDR1 and CDR2 are MDHEN and SYDVKM. This CDR3 contains 14 residues. CDR3 sequence: CASSSQLTNQPQHF. The CDR3 bases are TGTGCCAGCAGTTCCCAGTTAACGAATCAGCCCCAGCATTTT. The whole variable domain, remainder taken from reference TRBV28 and TRBJ1-5, is DVKVTQSSRYLVKRTGEKVFLECVQDMDHENMFWYRQDPGLGLRLIYFSYDVKMKEKGDIPEGYSVSREKKERFSLILESASTNQTSMYLCASSSQLTNQPQHFGDGTRLSIL.

The CDR3 DNA is TGTGCCTCCTCACACTCCCGGGACAGGGAAGGCTACACCTTC. This encodes CASSHSRDREGYTF. The V and J genes are TRBV19 and TRBJ1-2, with 9 nucleotides matching TRBD1. Germline CDR1 is LNHDA and CDR2 is SQIVND (reference sequence). J gave up 8 bases and V 11 bases, and 15 bases lay outside the gene matches. The CDR3 length is 14 residues.